Listed below are T cell receptor beta chains from one sample, sequenced in a study of beta chain features in type 1 diabetes. The table came from immunoSEQ multiplex PCR; TCRdb's copy has only in-frame clones and leaves some out. This table holds around 450,000 clones, approximately 10% found once. Sequencing input: naive CD4+ T cells from blood. Receptors were obtained from a woman aged 18-30 years in good health. The CDR3 runs from the conserved cysteine through the conserved F or W. A D gene is named only where the DNA matches it firmly. Expanded clones get a size class; other rows say once, few or many, or leave the size out.

>few|TRBJ2-5|.|TRBV7-2
TGTGCCAGCAGTCCGGGGCGGGCAGAGACCCAGTACTTC
CASSPGRAETQYF
>.|TRBJ2-4|.|TRBV2
TGTGCCAGCAGATCTGTAGCCAAAAACATTCAGTACTTC
CASRSVAKNIQYF
>few|TRBJ2-5|TRBD1|TRBV6-1
TGTGCCAGCAGTCAGGACAGGGTCAAACAAGAGACCCAGTACTTC
CASSQDRVKQETQYF
>few|TRBJ2-7|TRBD1|TRBV18
TGTGCCAGCTCACCGGACAGGGGCCCCTACGAGCAGTACTTC
CASSPDRGPYEQYF
>.|TRBJ2-1|.|TRBV4-1
TGCGCCAGCAGCCAAGTGCCGTACAATGAGCAGTTCTTC
CASSQVPYNEQFF
>few|TRBJ2-3|.|TRBV5-4
TGTGCCAGCAGCCGAGGCGAATTAACTAGCACAGATACGCAGTATTTT
CASSRGELTSTDTQYF
>few|TRBJ1-1|.|TRBV15
TGTGCCACCGCAGTTGGGTGGAACACTGAAGCTTTCTTT
CATAVGWNTEAFF
>.|TRBJ2-1|TRBD1|TRBV19
TGTGCCAGTCTTTTCCGGAGACAGGGTTTGTACAATGAGCAGTTCTTC
CASLFRRQGLYNEQFF
>.|TRBJ1-1|.|TRBV6-5
TGTGCCAGCAGTCTTGATGTCACTGAAGCTTTCTTT
CASSLDVTEAFF
>.|TRBJ1-1|.|TRBV7-2
TGTGCCAGCAGCTTAGTTGTGGGGGCGGGCACTGAAGCTTTCTTT
CASSLVVGAGTEAFF
>.|TRBJ2-1|.|TRBV4-3
TGCGCCAGCAGCCAACAAAGGCTGGGGGGGCAGTTCTTC
CASSQQRLGGQFF
>.|TRBJ1-2|.|TRBV29-1
TGCAGCGTTTGGGACCCTAACTATGGCTACACCTTC
CSVWDPNYGYTF
>.|TRBJ2-1|TRBD1|TRBV7-9
TGTGCCAGCAGCTTAAGCGGGACAGGGGAGGCGGAGTTCTTC
CASSLSGTGEAEFF
>.|TRBJ2-4|.|TRBV6-5
TGTGCCAGCAGTGTCTCCCCCAAAAACATTCAGTACTTC
CASSVSPKNIQYF
>.|TRBJ1-1|TRBD1|TRBV6-5
TGTGCCAGCAGTTACTCTAACAGGGGAGGAACTGAAGCTTTCTTT
CASSYSNRGGTEAFF
>few|TRBJ2-5|.|TRBV7-9
TGTGCCAGCAGCCTGATGGGACTGCCGGCCTGGGAGACCCAGTACTTC
CASSLMGLPAWETQYF
>.|TRBJ1-5|TRBD1|TRBV19
TGTGCCAGTAGTATGGGGACAGCCTATAGCAATCAGCCCCAGCATTTT
CASSMGTAYSNQPQHF
>.|TRBJ2-3|.|TRBV4-3
TGCGCCAGCAGGGTCAGGCGTAGCGACACAGATACGCAGTATTTT
CASRVRRSDTDTQYF
>few|TRBJ2-4|TRBD1|TRBV18
TGTGCCAGCTCACCCCAGACAGGGTTCAACATTCAGTACTTC
CASSPQTGFNIQYF
>few|TRBJ1-4|TRBD1|TRBV28
TGTGCCAGCAGGAAACAGGGGTTCGGCACTAATGAAAAACTGTTTTTT
CASRKQGFGTNEKLFF
>few|TRBJ1-2|.|TRBV5-1
TGCGCCAGCAGCTTGGAGGATTACAGTGGGTACACCTTC
CASSLEDYSGYTF
>.|TRBJ1-1|TRBD1|TRBV10-3
TGTGCCATCAGGGGGACAGCTTCGGCTGAAGCTTTCTTT
CAIRGTASAEAFF
>few|TRBJ2-2|.|TRBV9
TGTGCCAGCAGCCCCAGGCGGGGAATGAACACCGGGGAGCTGTTTTTT
CASSPRRGMNTGELFF
>.|TRBJ2-1|TRBD2|TRBV18
TGTGCCAGCTCACCACTACGACTAGCGGGAGGGAATGAGCAGTTCTTC
CASSPLRLAGGNEQFF
>few|TRBJ2-7|TRBD2|TRBV5-1
TGCGCCAGCAGGTCCGGGTATACTAGCGACTACTACGAGCAGTACTTC
CASRSGYTSDYYEQYF
>.|TRBJ2-1|.|TRBV14
TGTGCCAGCAGCCAAGGACTCCGGGCTAGTGAGCAGTTCTTC
CASSQGLRASEQFF
>few|TRBJ2-5|TRBD1|TRBV9
TGTGCCAGCAGTGCCGGACAGGACCCGATCACCCAATACTTC
CASSAGQDPITQYF
>few|TRBJ2-3|.|TRBV11-2
TGTGCCAGCAGCTCGCCCAGGGGTCTTACAGATACGCAGTATTTT
CASSSPRGLTDTQYF
>few|TRBJ1-1|TRBD1|TRBV7-9
TGTGCCAGCAGCGGGACAGCCGGTGGCACTGAAGCTTTCTTT
CASSGTAGGTEAFF
>.|TRBJ1-1|.|TRBV28
TGTGCCAGCAGAGTACCACCCTCCGGGATTGGGAACACTGAAGCTTTCTTT
CASRVPPSGIGNTEAFF
>.|TRBJ1-1|.|TRBV29-1
TGCAGCGTTAAAGGGGACACTGAAGCTTTCTTT
CSVKGDTEAFF